The source of this T cell receptor (beta chain) is a study of cytomegalovirus exposure and HLA in healthy donors. This clone has only a few counts. The antigen remains unidentified. In the PCR, 60 Vbeta and 13 Jbeta primers were used. Profiled with immunoSEQ multiplex PCR; TCRdb holds only in-frame clones, not every one. The sample carries 200,000 to 250,000 clones, about four fifths recorded once. Study-level findings and limits: Some V segments (TRBV6-2 and TRBV6-3 among them) were excluded as indistinguishable. Relative to equally common others, HLA-associated TCR beta chains showed greater clonal expansion in a later analysis. No immune exposure information besides CMV serostatus was available.

The CDR3 totals 15 residues. V gave up 1 base and J gave up 4 bases; unmatched junction bases: 2. The V gene's germline CDR1 is SGHDN and CDR2 FVKESK. The TCR was taken from a man between 25 and 39 years old in good health and CMV-seronegative. Sequenced: PBMCs. The gene calls are TRBV14 and TRBJ2-2, with TRBD2 identical over 8 bases. CDR3 sequence (DNA): TGTGCCAGCAGCCAAGTGCGGGGGGCCACCGGGGAGCTGTTTTTT. This codes for CASSQVRGATGELFF. Together with reference TRBV14 and TRBJ2-2, the CDR3 gives the full variable domain: EAGVTQFPSHSVIEKGQTVTLRCDPISGHDNLYWYRRVMGKEIKFLLHFVKESKQDESGMPNNRFLAERTGGTYSTLKVQPAELEDSGVYFCASSQVRGATGELFFGEGSRLTVL.